A single sample gave rise to the 7 T cell receptor beta chains below, sequenced in a study of graft-versus-host responses after intestinal transplantation. Graft tissue processing released intraepithelial and lamina propria lymphocytes. Method: immunoSEQ multiplex PCR; TCRdb's copy keeps in-frame clones and lacks some. The sample includes just under 30,000 clones, about three quarters of them seen just once. Sequencing was performed on ileum tissue, taken 98 days after intestinal transplantation. The source of these receptors is a human patient who received an intestinal transplant, so some T cells may come from the graft donor.

V usage is TRBV11-2 and J usage is TRBJ1-3; D gene unclear. The CDR3 has 15 amino acids. Germline loops: CDR1 SGHAT, CDR2 FQNNGV. V dropped 0 bases and J dropped 2 bases, with 8 bases sitting between them. The CDR3 region is CASSLDRDTGNTIYF. The CDR3 bases are TGTGCCAGCAGCTTAGACAGAGATACTGGAAACACCATATATTTT.

The DNA for the CDR3 is TGTGCCAGCAGCTACCCCGGGTCCGATGAAAAACTGTTTTTT. Encoded protein: CASSYPGSDEKLFF. V usage is TRBV5-6 and J usage is TRBJ1-4; D call uncertain. Germline V gene data show CDR1 as SGHDT and CDR2 as YYEEEE. The V and J ends lost 3 bases and 6 bases respectively, with 12 bases between them. The length of the CDR3 is 14 residues.

This clone was observed a handful of times. Mismatch with germline at one junction end may stem from a read error. The rearrangement uses TRBV6-5 and TRBJ1-3; TRBD1 aligns across 10 bases. Germline V lookup: CDR1 MNHEY, CDR2 SVGAGI. CDR3 length equals 13 residues. CDR3 sequence reads: CASSATRDRGIIF. The CDR3 nucleotides read TGTGCCAGCAGTGCCACACGGGACAGGGGCATCATTTTT.

This chain connects TRBV9 to TRBJ2-5; D gene ambiguous. Germline V gene lookup returns CDR1 SGDLS and CDR2 YYNGEE. The CDR3 spans 15 residues. Trimming took 0 bases from V and 5 from J, leaving 14 bases between them. The CDR3 DNA reads TGTGCCAGCAGCGTAGGAGCTATCCCGTGGGAGACCCAGTACTTC. Residues: CASSVGAIPWETQYF. The full variable domain, rest sourced from reference TRBV9 and TRBJ2-5, is DSGVTQTPKHLITATGQRVTLRCSPRSGDLSVYWYQQSLDQGLQFLIQYYNGEERAKGNILERFSAQQFPDLHSELNLSSLELGDSALYFCASSVGAIPWETQYFGPGTRLLVL.

The chain joins TRBV7-8 to TRBJ1-5, with 7 bases aligning to TRBD1. The V and J ends lost 3 bases and 5 bases, in that order; junction bases with no gene match: 4. This CDR3 has 14 residues. The germline CDR1 and CDR2 sequences are SGHVS and FQNEAQ. The CDR3 DNA reads TGTGCCAGCAGCTTTCAGGGGGTCGATCAGCCCCAGCATTTT. Translating it yields CASSFQGVDQPQHF.

The chain combines TRBV2 with TRBJ1-2; D remains ambiguous. In germline, CDR1 is SNHLY, CDR2 FYNNEI. This CDR3 region has 12 residues. V dropped 3 bases and J dropped 8 bases, with 10 bases sitting between them. The CDR3 DNA follows: TGTGCCAGCAGTGAGGACCCGATAGGCTACACCTTC. Amino acid sequence: CASSEDPIGYTF.

V is TRBV28 and J is TRBJ2-2; 8 bases are shared with TRBD2. V dropped 4 bases and J dropped 3; count of bases not matched to a gene: 10. Germline CDR1 reads MDHEN; CDR2 reads SYDVKM. The CDR3 has 17 residues. The CDR3 sequence: CASSSINGGGYTGELFF. CDR3 in DNA: TGTGCCAGCAGTTCCATAAATGGCGGGGGGTACACCGGGGAGCTGTTTTTT. The variable domain in full, completed from reference TRBV28 and TRBJ2-2, reads DVKVTQSSRYLVKRTGEKVFLECVQDMDHENMFWYRQDPGLGLRLIYFSYDVKMKEKGDIPEGYSVSREKKERFSLILESASTNQTSMYLCASSSINGGGYTGELFFGEGSRLTVL.